One and the same sample provided the 16 T cell receptor beta chains below, sequenced in a study of CD8 T cells in ankylosing spondylitis. Study outcomes and limitations: There was a TCR beta motif, made of eight highly homologous variants, that appeared characteristic of ankylosing spondylitis blood.

The antigens these receptors bind are not known. In TCRdb, the 5' RACE reads were re-called with MiXCR into one record per CDR3 protein. The sample lists roughly 700,000 distinct CDR3 sequences, about 20% seen once, with under 20% in the top ten. The specimen was blood, either unsorted or a sorted T cell fraction (not recorded which). Receptors originate from a male donor with ankylosing spondylitis.

This clonotype was found a few times. The V call is TRBV27, the J call TRBJ2-4, with D uncertain. In germline, CDR1 is MNHEY, CDR2 SMNVEV (reference sequence). This CDR3 spans 14 amino acids. The germline V and J ends were trimmed by 5 bases and 1 base, with 9 bases remaining between them. CDR3 coding DNA: TGTGCCAGCAGTCCCGGTCCCGCCAAAAACATTCAGTACTTC. Its translation: CASSPGPAKNIQYF.

This clonotype was counted between two and nine times. The rearrangement uses TRBV2 and TRBJ2-1; D might be TRBD1 (5 bases). In germline, CDR1 is SNHLY, CDR2 FYNNEI. The CDR3 is 15 amino acids. V was trimmed by 3 bases and J by 4 bases, leaving 13 bases between them. CDR3 nucleotides: TGTGCCAGCAGTGATAGACAGATTAGTTACAATGAGCAGTTCTTC. This translates into CASSDRQISYNEQFF.

CDR3 in amino acids: CASTDRGQVTEAFF. The CDR3 bases are TGTGCCAGTACCGACAGGGGGCAGGTCACTGAAGCTTTCTTT. The gene calls are TRBV25-1 and TRBJ1-1, with 10 nucleotides matching TRBD1. The CDR3 spans 14 residues. CDR1 and CDR2 (germline): MGHDK, SYGVNS. Trimming removed 9 bases from V and 4 bases from J; junction bases left unmatched: 8.

This rearrangement joins TRBV7-9 to TRBJ1-6; D may be TRBD1 (5 bases). Germline CDR1 and CDR2: SEHNR and FQNEAQ (reference sequence). Trimming removed 1 base at V and 13 bases at J, with 23 bases between. There are 17 residues in the CDR3. CDR3 loop: CASSLVAVRDGSRPLHF. The CDR3 region has the DNA TGTGCCAGCAGCTTAGTCGCGGTCAGGGACGGGAGTCGTCCCCTCCACTTT. Looking up the rest from reference TRBV7-9 and TRBJ1-6 gives the full variable domain: DTGVSQNPRHKITKRGQNVTFRCDPISEHNRLYWYRQTLGQGPEFLTYFQNEAQLEKSRLLSDRFSAERPKGSFSTLEIQRTEQGDSAMYLCASSLVAVRDGSRPLHFGNGTRLTVT.

J is TRBJ2-3 and V is TRBV2; 7 nucleotides line up with TRBD1. CDR1 is SNHLY, CDR2 FYNNEI, per germline. This CDR3 is 15 amino acids long. V trimming: 6 bases; J trimming: 0 bases; junction bases outside the gene matches: 6. CDR3 loop: CASRRLQGSTDTQYF. DNA of the CDR3: TGTGCCAGCAGGCGATTACAGGGGAGCACAGATACGCAGTATTTT.

V and J are TRBV2 and TRBJ2-1; tentatively, D is TRBD1 (5 bases). V lost 7 bases, J lost 3 bases, and 10 bases lay in between. The CDR3 totals 13 residues. CDR1 is SNHLY, CDR2 FYNNEI, per germline. CDR3 nucleotides: TGTGCCAGCATGGGTCAGGGCTACAATGAGCAGTTCTTC. This sequence encodes CASMGQGYNEQFF.

The J gene is TRBJ2-1, the V gene TRBV5-1; TRBD1 matches at 9 bases. Germline CDR1 SGHRS, CDR2 YFSETQ. The CDR3 contains 16 residues. The V and J ends lost 4 bases and 8 bases, in that order; junction bases with no gene match: 13. The CDR3, as DNA: TGCGCCAGCAGCAGGACTCAAACAGGGGGCCTGGATGAGCAGTTCTTC. As protein: CASSRTQTGGLDEQFF.

The chain uses TRBV5-1 and TRBJ2-3; tentatively, D is TRBD1 or TRBD2 (6 bases each). Trimming took 4 bases from V and 5 from J, leaving 20 bases between them. In germline, CDR1 is SGHRS, CDR2 YFSETQ. The CDR3 consists of 16 residues. CDR3 residues: CASSTEVGGAEDTQYF. CDR3 in DNA: TGCGCCAGCAGCACAGAGGTGGGGGGCGCGGAAGATACGCAGTATTTT.

The rearrangement links TRBV7-9 to TRBJ2-7; D not resolved. V lost 4 bases and J 6 bases, leaving 10 bases between the germline ends. Germline CDR1 and CDR2: SEHNR and FQNEAQ (reference sequence). This CDR3 is built from 12 residues. The CDR3 nucleotides read TGTGCCAGCAGCTCGCAGTCGTCCGAGCAGTACTTC. It codes for CASSSQSSEQYF.

This clonotype was observed a handful of times. The V call is TRBV25-1, the J call TRBJ1-4; 8 nucleotides match TRBD1. This CDR3 is built from 16 residues. Trimming took 4 bases from V and 0 from J; bases not matched to a gene: 4. Germline loops: CDR1 MGHDK, CDR2 SYGVNS. CDR3 region: CASSVGQGATNEKLFF. The CDR3 DNA reads as TGTGCCAGCAGTGTTGGACAGGGAGCAACTAATGAAAAACTGTTTTTT.

The rearrangement links TRBV12-3 or TRBV12-4 to TRBJ2-1, with TRBD2 identical over 14 bases. This CDR3 has 16 amino acids. Germline trimming cut 3 bases from V and 8 bases from J; bases unmatched to any gene: 6. The CDR3 nucleotides are TGTGCCAGCAGTTTTCGACTAGCGGGGGGGCCCGATGAGCAGTTCTTC. Protein: CASSFRLAGGPDEQFF.

This clonotype was found a few times. The rearrangement uses TRBV15 and TRBJ2-1; no clear D. The V end lost 6 bases, the J end lost 6 bases, and 6 bases lay between the germline ends. This CDR3 is built from 11 residues. The germline gives CDR1 LNHNV, CDR2 YYDKDF (reference sequence). The CDR3 DNA sequence: TGTGCCACCAGTTTTTTCAATGAGCAGTTCTTC. It specifies CATSFFNEQFF.

The chain joins TRBV30 to TRBJ1-4; 8 bases are a match to TRBD1. In germline, CDR1 is GTSNPN, CDR2 SVGIG (reference sequence). This CDR3 has 14 residues. J was trimmed by 6 bases and V by 0 bases; bases with no gene match: 3. CDR3 nucleotide sequence: TGTGCCTGGAGTGTACCAGGGGGCCATGAAAAACTGTTTTTT. Translated, it gives CAWSVPGGHEKLFF.

The chain links TRBV3-1 to TRBJ1-2; D gene unclear. Trimming shortened V by 3 bases and J by 8 bases, and 13 bases separated the two germline ends. This CDR3 spans 13 amino acids. Germline assignment: CDR1 LGHDT and CDR2 YNNKEL (reference sequence). The CDR3, as DNA: TGTGCCAGCAGCCAGGGAACCGCTCGGGGCTACACCTTC. Its protein product is CASSQGTARGYTF.

The V gene is TRBV29-1, the J gene TRBJ1-1; D gene uncertain. Trimming took off 2 bases at V and 0 bases at J, with 7 bases between the two ends. CDR1 and CDR2 (germline): SQVTM, ANQGSEA. There are 13 residues in the CDR3. The CDR3 bases are TGCAGCGTTGAAAATACGATGAACACTGAAGCTTTCTTT. Encoded protein: CSVENTMNTEAFF.

The rearrangement uses TRBV10-3 and TRBJ2-1, with D tentatively TRBD1 or TRBD2 (5 bases each). CDR1 and CDR2 (germline): ENHRY, SYGVKD. This CDR3 is 15 amino acids long. The V end lost 0 bases, the J end lost 7 bases, and 13 bases lay between the germline ends. CDR3 sequence: CAISESRAGRNEQFF. The CDR3 DNA reads TGTGCCATCAGTGAGTCGAGGGCAGGGCGGAATGAGCAGTTCTTC.